Below, 2 T cell receptor beta chains from the same sample are listed, as sequenced in a study of cytomegalovirus exposure and HLA in healthy donors. Researchers ran the PCR with 60 Vbeta and 13 Jbeta primers. Libraries were prepared by immunoSEQ multiplex PCR; TCRdb keeps only in-frame clonotypes and omits some of them. This sample has more than 140,000 clones, with 60% to 80% found just once. The sequenced sample was PBMCs. These receptors originate from a male donor in good health and CMV-seronegative.

V usage is TRBV11-3 and J usage is TRBJ2-3, with 11 bases matching TRBD2. V lost 4 bases, J lost 1 base, and 4 bases stayed unmatched. The CDR3 totals 16 residues. The germline CDR1 and CDR2 sequences are SGHNT and YENEEA. CDR3 nucleotides: TGTGCCAGCAGCTACGGACTAGCGGGCCGCACAGATACGCAGTATTTT. Translating it yields CASSYGLAGRTDTQYF.

This chain links TRBV21-1 with TRBJ2-2; no DNA check was done on the table's D call, TRBD2. TRBV21-1 is labeled a pseudogene. This CDR3 comprises 17 residues. CDR3 nucleotides: TGTGCCAGCAGCAATGGCAGCGGGGGGGCCGACACCGGGGAGCTGTTTTTT. Encoded protein: CASSNGSGGADTGELFF.